The clone carrying this TCR beta chain was detected once. This record comes from a study of blood T cell repertoires in COVID-19. Across the whole study: The United States, Italy and Spain were the sources of the acute and convalescent COVID-19 samples. Sources were T cells, B-cell-depleted T cells, or PBMCs; the material itself was cDNA or gDNA.

As originally analysed: Amplified reference gene primers provided the basis for estimating nucleated cell counts. The table came from immunoSEQ multiplex PCR; TCRdb's copy has only in-frame clones and leaves some out. The V and J calls and clone size come from that table; D and trimming were worked out from the DNA. The sample holds approximately 300,000 clones, around four fifths seen once. The receptor was derived from a woman aged 45-60 years with acute or convalescent COVID-19. Sequencing input: peripheral blood.

In nucleotides, the CDR3 is TGTGCCAGCAGCTTTACCAGGGCTGTATCGGATACGCAGTATTTT. Amino acids: CASSFTRAVSDTQYF. The chain combines TRBV11-2 with TRBJ2-3; possible D gene TRBD1, 5 bases. Trimming pared 3 bases from V and 6 bases from J, leaving 16 bases between. Germline CDR1 is SGHAT and CDR2 is FQNNGV. The CDR3 extends over 15 amino acids.